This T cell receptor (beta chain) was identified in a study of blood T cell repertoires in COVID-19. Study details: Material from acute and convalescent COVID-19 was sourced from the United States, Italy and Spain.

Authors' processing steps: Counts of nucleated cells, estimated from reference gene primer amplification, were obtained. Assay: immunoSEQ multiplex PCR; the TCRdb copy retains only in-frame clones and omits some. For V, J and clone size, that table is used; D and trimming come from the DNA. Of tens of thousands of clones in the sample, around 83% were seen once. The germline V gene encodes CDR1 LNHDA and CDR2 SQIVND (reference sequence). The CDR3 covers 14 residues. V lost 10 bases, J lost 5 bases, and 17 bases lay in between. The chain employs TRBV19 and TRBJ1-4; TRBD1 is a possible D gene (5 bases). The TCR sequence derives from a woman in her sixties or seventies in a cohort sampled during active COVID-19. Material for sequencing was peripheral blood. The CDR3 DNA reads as TGTGCCACCGCCGGCGGGACTCCAAATGAAAAACTGTTTTTT. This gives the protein CATAGGTPNEKLFF. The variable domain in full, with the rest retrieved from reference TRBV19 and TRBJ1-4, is DGGITQSPKYLFRKEGQNVTLSCEQNLNHDAMYWYRQDPGQGLRLIYYSQIVNDFQKGDIAEGYSVSREKKESFPLTVTSAQKNPTAFYLCATAGGTPNEKLFFGSGTQLSVL.